The rows below give T cell receptor beta chains drawn from one sample of a study of T cells in Graves' hyperthyroidism and ophthalmopathy. Via MiXCR, TCRdb re-called the multiplex PCR reads, giving one row per CDR3 protein. This sample yields around 340,000 distinct CDR3 sequences, of which around a fifth are seen a single time; under 55% belongs to the top ten. The sample was blood. All receptors derive from a woman in her forties or fifties with Graves' hyperthyroidism. Both conserved end residues are part of each CDR3.

v_gene,j_gene,CDR3aa
TRBV25-1,TRBJ2-2,CASSPTATGTSGMNAGELFF
TRBV4-2,TRBJ2-1,CASSQDRGGSSDNEQFF
TRBV28,TRBJ2-1,CASSVNSREQFF
TRBV18,TRBJ1-4,CASSLRDPANEKLFF
TRBV7-9,TRBJ2-7,CASSLDWGGTDEQYF
TRBV2,TRBJ2-7,CASSDRRDRFTYEQYF
TRBV6-1,TRBJ2-5,CASRRAGRTKETQYF
TRBV20-1,TRBJ2-7,CSGPRGRGEQCF
TRBV3-1,TRBJ2-3,CASSQGQLNSRTQYF
TRBV28,TRBJ2-7,CASSSGAVRHEQYF
TRBV20-1,TRBJ2-3,CSARSIAVPTDTQYF
TRBV2,TRBJ2-2,CASCRLAGDTGELFF
TRBV25-1,TRBJ2-7,CASSDPGTGAYEQYF
TRBV11-2,TRBJ2-1,CASSPRWGVVYNEQFF
TRBV6-5,TRBJ2-7,CASSYAMAQPVGGEQYF
TRBV11-3,TRBJ2-5,CASSSGLAGEETQYF
TRBV28,TRBJ2-7,CAGSFVSSYEQYF
TRBV19,TRBJ1-1,CASSTPGSEAFF
TRBV7-8,TRBJ1-2,CASSPRGEKNYGYTF